This T cell receptor beta chain was identified in a study of beta chain features in type 1 diabetes. Study-wide findings and caveats: Within each of all four CD4+ subsets, Type 1 diabetes patients had TCRB CDR3s that were moderately but significantly shorter. Naive, central memory and Treg TCRB repertoires seemed to resemble each other more closely in patients than they did in healthy donors.

Germline V gene lookup returns CDR1 LNHDA and CDR2 SQIVND (reference sequence). The CDR3 contains 14 residues. The V and J ends lost 3 bases and 3 bases respectively, with 12 bases between them. The isolated RNA, all of it, was reverse transcribed, so expressed TCRB transcripts were what got sequenced. For naive, central memory and regulatory T cell samples, reads averaged around 3.6 million. Clones were read by immunoSEQ multiplex PCR, and TCRdb kept only the in-frame ones, dropping some. The repertoire holds roughly 240,000 clones, with approximately 25% as singletons. A sort by CD45RO/CCR7/CD25/CD127/CD95/CD27 yielded CD4+ naive, central memory, regulatory and stem cell-like memory cells. This clone was seen a few times. Its antigen is unknown.

The specimen was naive CD4+ T cells from blood. The chain is built from TRBV19 and TRBJ2-7, with a tentative D call TRBD2 (5 bases). The source is a woman in her 30s with type 1 diabetes. DNA of the CDR3: TGTGCCAGTAGTATCGGTCGGGAAGGCTACGAGCAGTACTTC. It yields the protein CASSIGREGYEQYF.